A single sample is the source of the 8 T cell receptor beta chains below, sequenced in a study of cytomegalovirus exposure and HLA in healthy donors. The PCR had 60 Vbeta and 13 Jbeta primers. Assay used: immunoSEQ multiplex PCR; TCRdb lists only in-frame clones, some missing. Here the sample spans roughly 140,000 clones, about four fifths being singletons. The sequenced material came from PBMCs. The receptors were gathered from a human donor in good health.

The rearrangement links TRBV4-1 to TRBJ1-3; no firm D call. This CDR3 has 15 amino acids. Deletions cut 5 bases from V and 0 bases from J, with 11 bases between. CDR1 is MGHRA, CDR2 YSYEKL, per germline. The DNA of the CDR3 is TGCGCCAGCAGCTCCCGCGCTGTCTCTGGAAACACCATATATTTT. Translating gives CASSSRAVSGNTIYF.

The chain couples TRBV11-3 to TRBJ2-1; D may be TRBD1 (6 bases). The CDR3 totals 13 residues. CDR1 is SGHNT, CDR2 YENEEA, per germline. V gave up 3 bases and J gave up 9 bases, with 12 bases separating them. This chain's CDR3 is CASSLGQEAEQFF. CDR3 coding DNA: TGTGCCAGCAGCTTGGGACAAGAGGCTGAGCAGTTCTTC.

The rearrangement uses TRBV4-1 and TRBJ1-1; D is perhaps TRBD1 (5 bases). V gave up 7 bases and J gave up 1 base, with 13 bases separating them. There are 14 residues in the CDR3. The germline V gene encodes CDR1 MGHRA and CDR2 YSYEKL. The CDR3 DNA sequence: TGCGCCAGCAAAACAGACAGATGGAACACTGAAGCTTTCTTT. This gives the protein CASKTDRWNTEAFF.

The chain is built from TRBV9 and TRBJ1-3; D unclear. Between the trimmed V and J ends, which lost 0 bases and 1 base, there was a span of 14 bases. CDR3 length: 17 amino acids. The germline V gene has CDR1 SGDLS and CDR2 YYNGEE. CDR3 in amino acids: CASSVDPGSRSGNTIYF. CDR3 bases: TGTGCCAGCAGCGTAGACCCGGGGTCGAGGTCTGGAAACACCATATATTTT. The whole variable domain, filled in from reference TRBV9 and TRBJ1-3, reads DSGVTQTPKHLITATGQRVTLRCSPRSGDLSVYWYQQSLDQGLQFLIQYYNGEERAKGNILERFSAQQFPDLHSELNLSSLELGDSALYFCASSVDPGSRSGNTIYFGEGSWLTVV.

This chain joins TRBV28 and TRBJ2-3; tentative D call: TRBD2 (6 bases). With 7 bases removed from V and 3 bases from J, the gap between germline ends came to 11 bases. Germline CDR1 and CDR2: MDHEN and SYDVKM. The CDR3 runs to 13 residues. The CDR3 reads CASTSEGTDTQYF. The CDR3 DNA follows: TGTGCCAGCACCTCGGAGGGAACAGATACGCAGTATTTT.

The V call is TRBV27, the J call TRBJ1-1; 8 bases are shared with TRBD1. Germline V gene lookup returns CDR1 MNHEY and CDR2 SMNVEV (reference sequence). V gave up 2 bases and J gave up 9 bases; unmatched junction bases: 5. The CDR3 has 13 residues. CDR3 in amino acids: CASSLRTGYQAFF. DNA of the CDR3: TGTGCCAGCAGTTTACGGACAGGGTATCAAGCTTTCTTT.

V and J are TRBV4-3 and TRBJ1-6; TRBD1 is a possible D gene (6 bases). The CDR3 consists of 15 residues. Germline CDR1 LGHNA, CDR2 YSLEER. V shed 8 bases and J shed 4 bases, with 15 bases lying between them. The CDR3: CASSNRESYNSPLHF. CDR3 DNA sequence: TGCGCCAGCTCAAACAGGGAAAGTTATAATTCACCCCTCCACTTT.

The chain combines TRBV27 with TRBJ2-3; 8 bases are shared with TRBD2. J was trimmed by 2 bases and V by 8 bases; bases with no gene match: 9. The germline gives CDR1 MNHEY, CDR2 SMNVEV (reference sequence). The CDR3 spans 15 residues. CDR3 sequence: CASHPLAGHTDTQYF. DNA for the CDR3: TGTGCCAGCCACCCCCTAGCGGGCCACACAGATACGCAGTATTTT.